This T cell receptor (beta chain) is from a study of vaccination effects on CD4 cells after COVID-19. Looking at the study overall: All study participants received two doses of BNT162b2 or mRNA-1273 vaccine.

Clones were read by immunoSEQ multiplex PCR, and TCRdb kept only the in-frame ones, dropping some. The data contain under 40,000 clones, roughly 65% of them singletons. In germline, CDR1 is MNHEY, CDR2 SMNVEV (reference sequence). V lost 5 bases, J lost 3 bases, and 20 bases lay in between. The CDR3 totals 16 residues. Culture proceeded for approximately 10 days, and CD4+ T cells were then isolated. Points on this clone: Its antigen is as yet unknown.

This sequence was found in a human donor who received a COVID-19 vaccine. This specimen was CD4+ T cells from PBMCs cultured without peptide, taken before COVID-19 vaccination. The chain combines TRBV27 with TRBJ2-7, with D maybe TRBD2 (6 bases). This chain's CDR3 is CASSPSWGTGNYEQYF. The CDR3 nucleotides are TGTGCCAGCAGTCCTTCCTGGGGGACTGGGAACTACGAGCAGTACTTC.